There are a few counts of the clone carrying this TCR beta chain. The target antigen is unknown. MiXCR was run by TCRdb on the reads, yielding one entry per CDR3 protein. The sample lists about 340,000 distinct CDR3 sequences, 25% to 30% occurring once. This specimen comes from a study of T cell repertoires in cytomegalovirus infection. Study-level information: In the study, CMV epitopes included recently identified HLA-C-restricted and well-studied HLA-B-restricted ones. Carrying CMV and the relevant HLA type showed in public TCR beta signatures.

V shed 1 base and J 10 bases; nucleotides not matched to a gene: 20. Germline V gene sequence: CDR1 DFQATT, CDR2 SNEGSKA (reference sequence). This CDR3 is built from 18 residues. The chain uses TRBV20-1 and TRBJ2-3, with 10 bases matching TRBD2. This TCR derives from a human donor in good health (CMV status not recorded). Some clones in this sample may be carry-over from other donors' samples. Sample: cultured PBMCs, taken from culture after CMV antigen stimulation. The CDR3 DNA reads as TGCAGTGCTAGAGCTCCCCCCAACCCCGGGACTAGCGTTGTTGCGCAGTATTTT. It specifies CSARAPPNPGTSVVAQYF.